A single sample gave rise to the 24 T cell receptor beta chains below, sequenced in a study of human T cells and chemical hapten exposure. Time point described: patch test 3, about 24 weeks after DPC sensitization. Treatment described: therapeutic diphenylcyclopropenone sensitization with weekly scalp DPC. Via MiXCR, TCRdb re-called the RACE reads, giving one row per CDR3 protein. The sample comprises some 52,000 distinct CDR3 sequences, 9.9% of which are singletons, and 16% rests with the top ten. Source: whole blood, taken in connection with sensitization to the hapten diphenylcyclopropenone (DPC). The receptors originated from a woman in her forties with alopecia areata. Some clones in this sample may be carry-over from other donors' samples.

There are many counts of this clonotype. J is TRBJ1-5 and V is TRBV2; no clear D. V shed 0 bases and J shed 2 bases, with 20 bases lying between them. The CDR3 is 19 amino acids. The V gene's germline CDR1 is SNHLY and CDR2 FYNNEI. The CDR3 sequence: CASSEALRAKPAGNQPQHF. The CDR3 DNA sequence: TGTGCCAGCAGTGAAGCGCTTCGGGCCAAACCGGCTGGCAATCAGCCCCAGCATTTT.

There are many counts of this clonotype. The chain is built from TRBV25-1 and TRBJ1-1, with 10 bases aligning to TRBD1. There are 15 residues in the CDR3. Per the germline V gene, CDR1 is MGHDK and CDR2 is SYGVNS. V dropped 3 bases and J dropped 6; count of bases not matched to a gene: 7. The CDR3 protein is CASSEFGTGEAEAFF. In DNA, the CDR3 is TGTGCCAGCAGTGAGTTCGGGACAGGGGAGGCTGAAGCTTTCTTT. Full variable domain (missing parts from reference TRBV25-1 and TRBJ1-1): EADIYQTPRYLVIGTGKKITLECSQTMGHDKMYWYQQDPGMELHLIHYSYGVNSTEKGDLSSESTVSRIRTEHFPLTLESARPSHTSQYLCASSEFGTGEAEAFFGQGTRLTVV.

This clonotype was recorded many times. The chain is built from TRBV5-5 and TRBJ1-1; a possible D gene is TRBD1 (5 bases). The CDR3 runs 14 residues. Germline V gives CDR1 SGHKS, CDR2 YYEKEE (reference sequence). Trimming cost V 0 bases and J 3 bases, with 9 bases left between them. The DNA for the CDR3 is TGTGCCAGCAGCTTGGTCAGAGGGGACACTGAAGCTTTCTTT. Translated, it gives CASSLVRGDTEAFF. Combining the CDR3 with reference TRBV5-5 and TRBJ1-1 gives the whole variable domain DAGVTQSPTHLIKTRGQQVTLRCSPISGHKSVSWYQQVLGQGPQFIFQYYEKEERGRGNFPDRFSARQFPNYSSELNVNALLLGDSALYLCASSLVRGDTEAFFGQGTRLTVV.

This clonotype was found many times. The chain employs TRBV29-1 and TRBJ2-7, with 7 bases identical to TRBD1. V was pared by 6 bases and J by 6 bases, with 5 bases of the junction left unmatched. Per germline, CDR1 SQVTM and CDR2 ANQGSEA. This CDR3 contains 11 residues. CDR3 DNA: TGCAGCGTCCACAGGGGCGGCGAGCAGTACTTC. As protein: CSVHRGGEQYF.

The chain links TRBV6-1 to TRBJ2-5; 7 bases are shared with TRBD1. J gave up 2 bases and V 1 base, and 4 bases lay outside the gene matches. CDR1 is MNHNS and CDR2 is SASEGT in the germline V gene. The CDR3 is 15 residues long. The DNA for the CDR3 is TGTGCCAGCAGTGAAGGGGACAGTCCACAAGAGACCCAGTACTTC. Encoded protein: CASSEGDSPQETQYF.

This clonotype was detected many times. The gene calls are TRBV27 and TRBJ2-5, with 8 bases that match TRBD1. The V segment lost 6 bases and the J segment 0 bases; nucleotides outside the gene matches: 9. Germline loops: CDR1 MNHEY, CDR2 SMNVEV (reference sequence). This CDR3 comprises 16 residues. CDR3 DNA: TGTGCCAGCAGCAGGACGGGGACAGGCTACCAAGAGACCCAGTACTTC. This gives the protein CASSRTGTGYQETQYF.

This clonotype was observed a few times. The chain uses TRBV7-3 and TRBJ2-6; D is uncertain. Germline V gives CDR1 SGHTA, CDR2 FQGTGA. The CDR3 loop spans 13 amino acids. V dropped 6 bases and J dropped 2 bases, with 5 bases sitting between them. This CDR3 is CASSVPGANVLTF. In DNA form, the CDR3 reads TGTGCCAGCAGTGTTCCTGGGGCCAACGTCCTGACTTTC. The full variable domain, completed using reference TRBV7-3 and TRBJ2-6, is GAGVSQTPSNKVTEKGKYVELRCDPISGHTALYWYRQSLGQGPEFLIYFQGTGAADDSGLPNDRFFAVRPEGSVSTLKIQRTERGDSAVYLCASSVPGANVLTFGAGSRLTVL.

The chain employs TRBV5-1 and TRBJ1-4; the match to TRBD1 covers 11 bases. The CDR3 totals 15 residues. Germline V gene data show CDR1 as SGHRS and CDR2 as YFSETQ. J gave up 8 bases and V 4 bases, and 7 bases lay outside the gene matches. The CDR3 spells CASSLGQGAREKLFF. CDR3 nucleotide sequence: TGCGCCAGCAGCCTCGGACAGGGGGCGCGCGAAAAACTGTTTTTT. The full variable domain, in which reference TRBV5-1 and TRBJ1-4 provide the parts outside the CDR3, is KAGVTQTPRYLIKTRGQQVTLSCSPISGHRSVSWYQQTPGQGLQFLFEYFSETQRNKGNFPGRFSGRQFSNSRSEMNVSTLELGDSALYLCASSLGQGAREKLFFGSGTQLSVL.

There are many counts of this clonotype. This chain connects TRBV7-6 to TRBJ2-7, with no clear D. Deletions cut 3 bases from V and 2 bases from J, with 8 bases between. Germline CDR1 and CDR2: SGHVS and FNYEAQ. The CDR3 spans 13 residues. The CDR3 protein is CASSLTETYEQYF. In DNA, the CDR3 is TGTGCCAGCAGCTTGACTGAAACCTACGAGCAGTACTTC.

V usage is TRBV6-1 and J usage is TRBJ1-1; D is undetermined. The CDR3 sequence is 14 residues long. Germline CDR1 MNHNS, CDR2 SASEGT. V was trimmed by 5 bases and J by 6 bases, leaving 16 bases between them. The CDR3 here is CASSSFGEAAEAFF. The CDR3 region has the DNA TGTGCCAGCAGTTCCTTCGGGGAGGCGGCTGAAGCTTTCTTT.

The rearrangement uses TRBV28 and TRBJ2-7; TRBD1 matches 7 bases. Germline CDR1 and CDR2: MDHEN and SYDVKM. The length of the CDR3 is 15 residues. The V and J ends lost 6 bases and 1 base, in that order; junction bases with no gene match: 9. Here the CDR3 reads CASRAGTESSYEQYF. In DNA form, the CDR3 reads TGTGCCAGCAGAGCCGGGACAGAGTCTTCCTACGAGCAGTACTTC.

The rearrangement joins TRBV28 to TRBJ2-3; 7 nucleotides agree with TRBD1. There are 14 residues in the CDR3. V dropped 4 bases and J dropped 1; count of bases not matched to a gene: 2. The germline V gene has CDR1 MDHEN and CDR2 SYDVKM. CDR3 protein: CASSSGQGTDTQYF. The CDR3 region has the DNA TGTGCCAGCAGTTCCGGACAGGGCACAGATACGCAGTATTTT.

This clonotype was detected only a few times. The chain joins TRBV7-9 to TRBJ2-3, with 9 positions matching TRBD1. The germline V gene has CDR1 SEHNR and CDR2 FQNEAQ (reference sequence). The CDR3 is made up of 15 amino acids. J lost 4 bases, V lost 5 bases, and 7 bases had no gene match. This CDR3 is CASSLRDRAPDTQYF. The CDR3 nucleotides read TGTGCCAGCAGCCTCCGGGACAGGGCGCCAGATACGCAGTATTTT.

This clonotype was observed a few times. The genes are TRBV6-6 and TRBJ1-6; D ambiguous. CDR3 length: 15 amino acids. The V and J ends lost 2 bases and 10 bases respectively, with 15 bases between them. CDR1 and CDR2 from the germline V gene are MNHNY and SVGAGI (reference sequence). CDR3 sequence: CASSYDALSGSPLHF. The CDR3 DNA sequence: TGTGCCAGCAGTTACGACGCCCTTTCGGGGTCACCCCTCCACTTT.

The sample holds a few counts of this clonotype. The V call is TRBV11-2, the J call TRBJ2-7; 8 nucleotides line up with TRBD1. Looked up from germline, CDR1 is SGHAT and CDR2 is FQNNGV. The V and J ends lost 3 bases and 1 base, in that order; junction bases with no gene match: 5. This CDR3 comprises 15 residues. The CDR3 sequence: CASSLGQALSYEQYF. The CDR3 DNA reads as TGTGCCAGCAGCTTGGGACAGGCCCTTTCCTACGAGCAGTACTTC.

In its sample, this clonotype was seen many times. The rearrangement uses TRBV29-1 and TRBJ2-5, with D perhaps being TRBD1 or TRBD2 (5 bases each). V lost 6 bases to trimming and J lost 5 bases, with 22 bases between them. The length of the CDR3 is 15 residues. Per germline, CDR1 SQVTM and CDR2 ANQGSEA. CDR3 residues: CSVLNKTAREETQYF. The CDR3 DNA is TGCAGCGTACTAAATAAAACAGCCAGGGAGGAGACCCAGTACTTC.

This clonotype was counted many times. V usage is TRBV5-8 and J usage is TRBJ2-2; possibly TRBD1 for D (5 bases). The V gene lost 2 bases and the J gene lost 5 bases, with 13 bases spanning the gap. This CDR3 region has 15 residues. Germline V lookup: CDR1 SGHTS, CDR2 YDEGEE. CDR3 sequence (DNA): TGTGCCAGCAGCTTTCGGCAGGGCCGGACCGGGGAGCTGTTTTTT. The encoded protein is CASSFRQGRTGELFF.

This clonotype was recorded a few times. The V call is TRBV7-2, the J call TRBJ2-3; maybe TRBD1 (5 bases). V shed 5 bases and J shed 2 bases, with 11 bases lying between them. This CDR3 contains 14 residues. Germline CDR1 and CDR2: SGHTA and FQGNSA. The CDR3 coding sequence is TGTGCCAGCAGCCTAGGGGCCTTCACAGATACGCAGTATTTT. Its translation: CASSLGAFTDTQYF. Complete variable domain (other parts from reference TRBV7-2 and TRBJ2-3): GAGVSQSPSNKVTEKGKDVELRCDPISGHTALYWYRQSLGQGLEFLIYFQGNSAPDKSGLPSDRFSAERTGGSVSTLTIQRTQQEDSAVYLCASSLGAFTDTQYFGPGTRLTVL.

This clonotype was seen a handful of times. The V and J genes are TRBV6-5 and TRBJ1-2, with no clear D. V lost 0 bases, J lost 2 bases, and 7 bases lay in between. The CDR3 covers 14 residues. Germline-derived CDR1 and CDR2 are MNHEY and SVGAGI. CDR3 in amino acids: CASSYSAQNYGYTF. Here the CDR3 DNA reads TGTGCCAGCAGTTACTCGGCACAGAACTATGGCTACACCTTC.

The V call is TRBV12-3 or TRBV12-4, the J call TRBJ2-5; D possibly uses TRBD1 or TRBD2 (5 bases each). The CDR3 consists of 12 residues. V lost 4 bases to trimming and J lost 7 bases, with 10 bases between them. In nucleotides, the CDR3 is TGTGCCAGCAGTTCCGGGGCGATGACCCAGTACTTC. Translation: CASSSGAMTQYF.

V usage is TRBV7-9 and J usage is TRBJ2-1; the D gene could be TRBD1 or TRBD2 (5 bases each). From germline, CDR1 is SEHNR and CDR2 FQNEAQ (reference sequence). The V and J ends lost 4 bases and 7 bases respectively, with 14 bases between them. The CDR3 extends over 14 amino acids. The CDR3 DNA follows: TGTGCCAGCAGCTCGAGTCCAGGGAGAAATGAGCAGTTCTTC. Translated: CASSSSPGRNEQFF.

The chain links TRBV5-1 to TRBJ1-2; D might be TRBD1 (5 bases). This CDR3 contains 16 residues. The germline V gene has CDR1 SGHRS and CDR2 YFSETQ. V was clipped by 0 bases and J by 5 bases, with 17 bases between them. CDR3 bases: TGCGCCAGCAGCTTGGCCAGGAACAGAGACAGATATGGCTACACCTTC. Translating it yields CASSLARNRDRYGYTF.

The table lists this clonotype with many counts. The chain has TRBV6-4 and TRBJ2-2, with 7 bases fitting TRBD2. The CDR3 covers 15 residues. CDR1 and CDR2 from the germline V gene are MRHNA and SNTAGT. Losses at the gene ends were 3 bases for V and 7 bases for J; bases not matched to a gene: 8. CDR3 sequence (DNA): TGTGCCAGCAGTGAAGAGGCTAGCGGAGGCGGGGAGCTGTTTTTT. This gives the protein CASSEEASGGGELFF.

This clonotype appeared many times. The chain combines TRBV19 with TRBJ1-5, with unresolved D. This CDR3 contains 15 residues. CDR1 is LNHDA, CDR2 SQIVND, per germline (reference sequence). V was shortened by 5 bases and J by 0 bases, with 11 bases between the two germline ends. CDR3 sequence (DNA): TGTGCCAGTAGTTCGGAACCGTATAGCAATCAGCCCCAGCATTTT. Amino acids: CASSSEPYSNQPQHF. The whole variable domain, remainder taken from reference TRBV19 and TRBJ1-5, is DGGITQSPKYLFRKEGQNVTLSCEQNLNHDAMYWYRQDPGQGLRLIYYSQIVNDFQKGDIAEGYSVSREKKESFPLTVTSAQKNPTAFYLCASSSEPYSNQPQHFGDGTRLSIL.